These T cell receptor beta chains were read from a single sample in a study of Graves' ophthalmopathy and Graves' hyperthyroidism. TCRdb re-analysed the multiplex PCR reads in MiXCR, keeping a single row per CDR3 protein. This sample has approximately 380,000 distinct CDR3 sequences, with roughly 21% found just once. Sequenced: peripheral blood. The receptors were sampled from a woman under 30 with stable Graves' hyperthyroidism. CDR3s include the opening cysteine and the closing phenylalanine or tryptophan. A D gene is named only where the DNA matches it firmly. Where a row states a size, it is once, few, many or the class of an expanded clone; other rows omit it.

>TRBV12-3/TRBV12-4|.|TRBJ1-1|many
TGTGCCAGCAGTTCGAAGAGACCCGAGGGCACTGAAGCTTTCTTT
CASSSKRPEGTEAFF
>TRBV6-5|.|TRBJ1-2|many
TGTGCCAGCAGTTACTCGAAGGGCAGGGGTCACTATTTTGGCTACACCTTC
CASSYSKGRGHYFGYTF
>TRBV28|TRBD1|TRBJ1-6|many
TGTGCCAGCAGTTTATCCGGGACAGGAAATTCACCCCTCCACTTT
CASSLSGTGNSPLHF
>TRBV18|.|TRBJ2-4|few
TGTGCCAGCTCACCACCGTTCTCCTCGAACGGGGGAAACATTCAGTACTTC
CASSPPFSSNGGNIQYF
>TRBV30|.|TRBJ1-2|many
TGTGCCTGGGGACTAAGACAGGCGTCCTATGGCTACACCTTC
CAWGLRQASYGYTF
>TRBV27|.|TRBJ1-1|many
TGTGCCAGCAGTTTACTATCCCCGGGCACTGAAGCTTTCTTT
CASSLLSPGTEAFF
>TRBV20-1|.|TRBJ1-2|many
TGCAGTGCTGAGGACAGACTTAACTATGGCTACACCTTC
CSAEDRLNYGYTF
>TRBV6-2/TRBV6-3|.|TRBJ2-7|many
TGTGCCAGCAGGTCCGGCGGCTCCTACGAGCAGTACTTC
CASRSGGSYEQYF
>TRBV30|.|TRBJ2-7|.
TGTGCCTGGAGCTCCTGGGGGTTTGAGCAGTACTTC
CAWSSWGFEQYF
>TRBV6-5|.|TRBJ2-7|many
TGTGCCAGCAGTTTCACCAGGGGCCGCTCCTACGAGCAGTACTTC
CASSFTRGRSYEQYF
>TRBV19|TRBD1|TRBJ1-1|many
TGTGCCAGTAGTCCCCGGACAGGCATAGAAGCTTTCTTT
CASSPRTGIEAFF
>TRBV14|.|TRBJ2-2|few
TGTGCCAGCAGCCAAGACGGCGGGACGGGCACCGGGGGGCTGTTTTTT
CASSQDGGTGTGGLFF
>TRBV5-1|.|TRBJ1-1|many
TGCGCCAGCAGTTCGGGACTGCAGTACACTGAAGCTTTCTTT
CASSSGLQYTEAFF
>TRBV24-1|TRBD2|TRBJ2-2|many
TGTGCCACGCACCCCCTCGCCGGGACTAGCGCCTTCCCCTCGGGGGCCGGGGAGCTGTTTTTT
CATHPLAGTSAFPSGAGELFF
>TRBV6-1|TRBD2|TRBJ2-1|few
TGTGCCAGCAATGGACTAGCGGGAGTTGATGAGAAGTTCTTC
CASNGLAGVDEKFF
>TRBV20-1|TRBD2|TRBJ2-5|many
TGCAGTGCCCCTAAGCCGGGACTAGCGGAAGAGACCCAGTACTTC
CSAPKPGLAEETQYF
>TRBV30|TRBD1|TRBJ1-1|once
TGTGCCTGGACCCCCCCTTCCAACAGGGGGCCGAACACTGAAGCTTTCTTT
CAWTPPSNRGPNTEAFF
>TRBV14|TRBD1|TRBJ2-4|many
TGTGCCAGCAGTACAGGGGCCGAAGCCAAAAACATTCAGTACTTC
CASSTGAEAKNIQYF
>TRBV20-1|TRBD2|TRBJ2-7|.
TGCAGTGCTAGAGGACTAGCGGTTGTCTCCTACGAGCAGTACTTC
CSARGLAVVSYEQYF
>TRBV18|TRBD2|TRBJ2-2|few
TGTGCCAGCTCACCAGGACTAGCGGGAGGAAAGGGGGAGCTGTTTTTT
CASSPGLAGGKGELFF
>TRBV12-3/TRBV12-4|TRBD1|TRBJ1-1|many
TGTGCCAGCAGCCAGGGGGCATTCACTGAAGCTTTCTTT
CASSQGAFTEAFF
>TRBV12-3/TRBV12-4|.|TRBJ1-2|.
TGTGCCAGCAGCCTAGGGGAAGCCCAGAGCTATGGCTACACCTTC
CASSLGEAQSYGYTF
>TRBV5-4|.|TRBJ1-1|few
TGTGCCAGCAGCGACACAGGGTACACTGAAGCTTTCTTT
CASSDTGYTEAFF
>TRBV4-1|.|TRBJ2-5|few
TGCGCCAGCAGCCAAGGACAGTTCCAAGAGACCCAGTACTTC
CASSQGQFQETQYF
>TRBV7-2|.|TRBJ2-7|many
TGTGCCAGCAGCTCGCAGGGGGGATGGCTCGAGCAGTACTTC
CASSSQGGWLEQYF
>TRBV16|.|TRBJ1-1|many
TGTGCCAGCAGAAGAACCGGGACCCGGGCTGAAGCTTTCTTT
CASRRTGTRAEAFF
>TRBV18|.|TRBJ2-4|.
TGTGCCAGCTCACCCAGGGAGTGGGACATTCAGTACTTC
CASSPREWDIQYF
>TRBV25-1|TRBD1|TRBJ2-5|many
TGTGCCAGCAGTGAAGGGACAGGGTGGGAAGAGACCCAGTACTTC
CASSEGTGWEETQYF
>TRBV5-1|.|TRBJ2-2|many
TGCGCCAGCAGCTTAACGACTAGTTCCGGGGAGCTGTTTTTT
CASSLTTSSGELFF
>TRBV3-1|TRBD2|TRBJ2-7|.
TGTGCCAGCATCCAAGCGGCGGGAGTTCCCTACGAGCAGTACTTC
CASIQAAGVPYEQYF
>TRBV24-1|.|TRBJ1-2|many
TGTGCCACCAGTGTGGGCGGGGAGTATGGCTACACCTTC
CATSVGGEYGYTF
>TRBV2|TRBD1|TRBJ1-1|many
TGTGCCAGCAATTTCCAGGGGGGCAACACTGAAGCTTTCTTT
CASNFQGGNTEAFF
>TRBV6-5|.|TRBJ2-2|many
TGTGCCAGCAAGATAGTGGCTAACACCGGGGAGCTGTTTTTT
CASKIVANTGELFF
>TRBV6-5|.|TRBJ1-5|many
TGTGCCAGCAGTTCCGGGGACGGACATAGCAATCAGCCCCAGCATTTT
CASSSGDGHSNQPQHF
>TRBV7-9|.|TRBJ1-1|few
TGTGCCAGCAGCCAAGGACTCTTCACTGAAGCTTTCTTT
CASSQGLFTEAFF
>TRBV29-1|TRBD1|TRBJ2-7|many
TGCAGCGTCGGAGAGACAGGGGCGGGAGAGCAGTACTTC
CSVGETGAGEQYF
>TRBV19|.|TRBJ2-2|many
TGTGCCAGTAGTAGCGGGTACGGCGTCGGGGAGCTGTTTTTT
CASSSGYGVGELFF
>TRBV7-2|.|TRBJ1-1|many
TGTGCCAGCAGCTTAGGGGCAAGTGAAGCTTTCTTT
CASSLGASEAFF
>TRBV12-3/TRBV12-4|.|TRBJ2-2|.
TGTGCCAGCAGTTTATATCCAGCGGCCACCGGAGAGCTGTTTTTT
CASSLYPAATGELFF
>TRBV15|.|TRBJ2-7|many
TGTGCCACCAGCATTGGGGGGTTGACCTACGAGCAGTACTTC
CATSIGGLTYEQYF
>TRBV3-1|TRBD1|TRBJ2-7|few
TGTGCCAGCAGCCTTTCCGGGGACAGGAGCTACGAGCAGTACTTC
CASSLSGDRSYEQYF
>TRBV27|.|TRBJ1-1|.
TGTGCCAGCAGTTCCGAAACCGGTGGAGGAGAAGCTTTCTTT
CASSSETGGGEAFF